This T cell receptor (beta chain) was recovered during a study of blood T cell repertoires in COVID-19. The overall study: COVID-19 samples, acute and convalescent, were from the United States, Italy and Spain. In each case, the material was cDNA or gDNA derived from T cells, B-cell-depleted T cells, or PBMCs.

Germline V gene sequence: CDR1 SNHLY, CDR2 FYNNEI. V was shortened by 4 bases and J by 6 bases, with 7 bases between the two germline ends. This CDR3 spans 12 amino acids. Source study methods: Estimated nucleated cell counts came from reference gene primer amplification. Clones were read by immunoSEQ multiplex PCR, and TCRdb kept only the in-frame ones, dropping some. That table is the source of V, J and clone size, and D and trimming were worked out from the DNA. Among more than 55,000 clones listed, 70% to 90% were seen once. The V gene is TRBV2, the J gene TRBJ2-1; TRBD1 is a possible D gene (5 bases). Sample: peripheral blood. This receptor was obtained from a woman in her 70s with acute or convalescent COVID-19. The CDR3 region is CASSGQSNEQFF. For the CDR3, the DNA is TGTGCCAGCAGTGGACAGTCCAATGAGCAGTTCTTC.